This TCR beta chain was documented in a study of cytomegalovirus exposure and HLA in healthy donors. Both 60 Vbeta primers and 13 Jbeta primers went into the PCR. Generated by immunoSEQ multiplex PCR, the TCRdb table keeps only in-frame clones and is missing some. There are around 150,000 clones in the sample; about 74% occur only once, and 2% to 2.5% lies in the top ten. The germline V gene encodes CDR1 MNHEY and CDR2 SVGAGI. The J segment lost 5 bases and the V segment lost 7 bases, leaving 10 bases of the junction unmatched. The CDR3 runs 14 residues. Sequencing was done on a sample of PBMCs. This clonotype originated in a man aged 30 to 45 in good health and CMV-seronegative. J is TRBJ1-1 and V is TRBV6-5, with 7 bases aligning to TRBD1. The CDR3 here is CASTGGQVLTEAFF. The CDR3 nucleotides read TGTGCCAGCACCGGTGGACAGGTCTTGACTGAAGCTTTCTTT.